This T cell receptor beta chain appears in the sequencing data of a study of blood T cell repertoires in COVID-19. Study-level information: T cells, B-cell-depleted T cells, or PBMCs supplied cDNA or gDNA.

The ends were cut back, 6 bases at V and 0 bases at J, with 9 bases in the middle. Per germline, CDR1 LNHDA and CDR2 SQIVND (reference sequence). CDR3 length equals 15 residues. Using immunoSEQ multiplex PCR, the repertoire was profiled, and TCRdb retains in-frame clones only, with some absent. The data show about 150,000 clones, with about 89% seen just once and over 0.45% held by the top ten. This chain links TRBV19 with TRBJ2-6; possible D gene TRBD1, 6 bases. Sequenced input: peripheral blood. This clonotype originated in a man aged 50 or older with acute or convalescent COVID-19. DNA of the CDR3: TGTGCCAGTAGGGACAGACCCTCTGGGGCCAACGTCCTGACTTTC. Translating it yields CASRDRPSGANVLTF.